This T cell receptor (beta chain) was captured in a study of blood T cell repertoires in COVID-19. About the research overall: The United States, Italy and Spain were the sources of the acute and convalescent COVID-19 samples. T cells, B-cell-depleted T cells, or PBMCs provided the cDNA or gDNA that served as material.

Germline V gene sequence: CDR1 SGHTA, CDR2 FQGTGA. This CDR3 has 13 amino acids. Trimming pared 4 bases from V and 4 bases from J, leaving 10 bases between. The data were produced by immunoSEQ multiplex PCR, yet TCRdb's version contains in-frame clones alone and is incomplete. Found here are about 310,000 clones, around 85% of them singletons; the top ten hold 1.9%. Sequenced sample: PBMCs or T cells enriched from blood (not recorded which). The chain links TRBV7-3 to TRBJ1-2; tentatively, D is TRBD1 (5 bases). The clonotype comes from a woman aged 25 to 45 who had been exposed to COVID-19. As DNA, the CDR3 is TGTGCCAGCAGCTCCGACAGCACCTATGGCTACACCTTC. Amino acid sequence: CASSSDSTYGYTF.